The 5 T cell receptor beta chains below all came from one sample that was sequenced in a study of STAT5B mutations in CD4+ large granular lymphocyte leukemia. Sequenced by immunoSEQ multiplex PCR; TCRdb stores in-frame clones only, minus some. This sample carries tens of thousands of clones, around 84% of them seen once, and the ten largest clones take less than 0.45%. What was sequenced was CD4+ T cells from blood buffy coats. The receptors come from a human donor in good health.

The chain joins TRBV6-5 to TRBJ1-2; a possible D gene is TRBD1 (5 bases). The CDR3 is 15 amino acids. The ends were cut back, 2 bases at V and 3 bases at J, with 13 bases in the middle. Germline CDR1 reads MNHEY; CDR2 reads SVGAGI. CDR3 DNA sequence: TGTGCCAGCAGTTACCAGGGAGGGTTAGACTATGGCTACACCTTC. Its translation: CASSYQGGLDYGYTF.

The CDR3 DNA reads TGTGCCAGCAGCTTAAACCCCCTCTTAGCGGGGGGAACAGATACGCAGTATTTT. As protein: CASSLNPLLAGGTDTQYF. This chain joins TRBV7-7 and TRBJ2-3; 10 nucleotides match TRBD2. The CDR3 totals 18 residues. Germline V gene sequence: CDR1 SSHAT, CDR2 FNYEAQ (reference sequence). The V and J ends lost 2 bases and 3 bases, in that order; junction bases with no gene match: 11.

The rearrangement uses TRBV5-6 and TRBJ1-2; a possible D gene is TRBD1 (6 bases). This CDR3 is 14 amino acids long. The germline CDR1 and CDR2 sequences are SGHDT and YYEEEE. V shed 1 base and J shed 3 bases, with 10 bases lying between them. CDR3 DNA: TGTGCCAGCAGCTTGAAGGGGGAGGACTATGGCTACACCTTC. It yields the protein CASSLKGEDYGYTF. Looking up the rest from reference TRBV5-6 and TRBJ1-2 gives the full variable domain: DAGVTQSPTHLIKTRGQQVTLRCSPKSGHDTVSWYQQALGQGPQFIFQYYEEEERQRGNFPDRFSGHQFPNYSSELNVNALLLGDSALYLCASSLKGEDYGYTFGSGTRLTVV.

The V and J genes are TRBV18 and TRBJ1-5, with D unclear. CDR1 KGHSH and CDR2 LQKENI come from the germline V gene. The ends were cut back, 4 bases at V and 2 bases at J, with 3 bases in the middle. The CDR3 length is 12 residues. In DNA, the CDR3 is TGTGCCAGCTCACAGGGCAATCAGCCCCAGCATTTT. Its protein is CASSQGNQPQHF.

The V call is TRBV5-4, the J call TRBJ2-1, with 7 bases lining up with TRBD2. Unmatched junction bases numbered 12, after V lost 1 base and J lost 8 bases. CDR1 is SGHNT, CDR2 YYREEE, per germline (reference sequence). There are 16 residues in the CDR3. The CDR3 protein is CASSLSPSRGSDEQFF. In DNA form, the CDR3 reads TGTGCCAGCAGCTTGTCACCCTCGCGGGGGAGCGATGAGCAGTTCTTC.